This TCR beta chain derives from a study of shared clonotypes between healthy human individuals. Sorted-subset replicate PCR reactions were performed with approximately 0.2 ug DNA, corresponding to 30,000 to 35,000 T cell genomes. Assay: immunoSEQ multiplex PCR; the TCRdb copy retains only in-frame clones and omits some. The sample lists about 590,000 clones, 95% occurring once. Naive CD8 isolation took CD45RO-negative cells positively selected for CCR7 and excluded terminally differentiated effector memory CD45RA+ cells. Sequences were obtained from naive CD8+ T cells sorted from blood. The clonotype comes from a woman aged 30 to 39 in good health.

The CDR3 sequence: CASSLIGRNEQFF. The CDR3 DNA is TGTGCCAGCAGTTTGATAGGTCGGAATGAGCAGTTCTTC. This sequence joins TRBV28 and TRBJ2-1; D not resolved. Deletions cut 3 bases from V and 7 bases from J, with 10 bases between. From germline, CDR1 is MDHEN and CDR2 SYDVKM. The CDR3 extends over 13 amino acids.